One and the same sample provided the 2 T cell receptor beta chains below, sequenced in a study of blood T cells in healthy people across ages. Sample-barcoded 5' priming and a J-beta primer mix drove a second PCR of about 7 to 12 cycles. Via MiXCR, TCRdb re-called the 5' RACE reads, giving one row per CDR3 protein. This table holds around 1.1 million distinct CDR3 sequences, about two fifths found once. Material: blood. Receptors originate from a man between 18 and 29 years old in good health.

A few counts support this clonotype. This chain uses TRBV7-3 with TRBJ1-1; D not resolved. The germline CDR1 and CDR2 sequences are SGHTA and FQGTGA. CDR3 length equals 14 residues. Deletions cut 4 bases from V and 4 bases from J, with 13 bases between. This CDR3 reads CASSSLTQSTEAFF. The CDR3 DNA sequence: TGTGCCAGCAGCTCCTTGACACAGTCCACTGAAGCTTTCTTT.

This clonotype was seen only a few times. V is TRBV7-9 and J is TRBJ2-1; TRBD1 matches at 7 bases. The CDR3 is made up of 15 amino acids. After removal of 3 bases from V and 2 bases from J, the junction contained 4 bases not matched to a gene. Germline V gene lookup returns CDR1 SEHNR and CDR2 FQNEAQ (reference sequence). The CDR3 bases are TGTGCCAGCAGCTTGGACAGGAACCCCTACAATGAGCAGTTCTTC. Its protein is CASSLDRNPYNEQFF.